Presented here are 8 T cell receptor beta chains from one specimen sequenced in a study of beta chain features in type 1 diabetes (dated by TCRdb to 2017 to 2018). Library preparation employed the immunoSEQ multiplex PCR assay. The entire isolated RNA was reverse transcribed using the High Capacity cDNA Reverse Transcription Kit, and thus expressed TCRB transcripts were sequenced. TCRdb mirrors the immuneACCESS table, restricted to in-frame sequences. Some clones are absent from its copies; in checked studies, under half trace to an unresolved V gene, and the reason for the others is unknown. The sample table records approximately 130,000 clones; roughly 17% of these occur just once. In total, the top ten clones hold 2.6% of the sample. These receptors are not linked to any known antigen. What the work shows at the level of the full study, not this receptor alone: Type 1 diabetes patients showed a moderate but significant shortening of TCRB CDR3 length in all four CD4+ subsets.

Sequences were obtained from central memory CD4+ T cells from blood. These TCRs come from a man between 18 and 29 years old with type 1 diabetes.

The V and J genes are TRBV30 and TRBJ1-4, with D uncertain. The CDR3 has 16 residues. Germline CDR1 and CDR2: GTSNPN and SVGIG (reference sequence). V lost 0 bases to trimming and J lost 0 bases, with 11 bases between them. The CDR3 reads CAWSVFWPPTNEKLFF. The CDR3 DNA is TGTGCCTGGAGTGTATTCTGGCCCCCAACTAATGAAAAACTGTTTTTT.

The chain uses TRBV11-2 and TRBJ2-5; D is ambiguous. Germline CDR1 SGHAT, CDR2 FQNNGV. V gave up 3 bases and J gave up 3 bases, with 2 bases separating them. This CDR3 region has 11 residues. CDR3 loop: CASSFKETQYF. In nucleotides, the CDR3 is TGTGCCAGCAGCTTCAAAGAGACCCAGTACTTC.

This clone has more than one count but fewer than ten. This chain uses TRBV7-3 with TRBJ2-1; D is perhaps TRBD1 (5 bases). V was cut by 6 bases and J by 6 bases, with 21 bases left in between. The CDR3 spans 16 residues. CDR1 and CDR2 (germline): SGHTA, FQGTGA. The CDR3 sequence: CASRPDGQTRINEQFF. CDR3 nucleotides: TGTGCCAGCAGACCAGATGGACAAACGAGGATCAATGAGCAGTTCTTC. The whole variable domain, remainder taken from reference TRBV7-3 and TRBJ2-1, is GAGVSQTPSNKVTEKGKYVELRCDPISGHTALYWYRQSLGQGPEFLIYFQGTGAADDSGLPNDRFFAVRPEGSVSTLKIQRTERGDSAVYLCASRPDGQTRINEQFFGPGTRLTVL.

The chain carries TRBV7-2 and TRBJ2-3; 8 bases map to TRBD2. The germline V gene encodes CDR1 SGHTA and CDR2 FQGNSA. The CDR3 covers 15 residues. With 1 base clipped from V and 2 bases from J, the junction kept 2 bases outside the gene matches. The CDR3, as DNA: TGTGCCAGCAGCTTAGGGACTAGCACCACAGATACGCAGTATTTT. Translating it yields CASSLGTSTTDTQYF.

This clone has ten or more counts. The rearrangement uses TRBV30 and TRBJ2-1; D is unresolved. V lost 3 bases and J lost 9, with 9 bases in between. CDR1 is GTSNPN and CDR2 is SVGIG in the germline V gene (reference sequence). The CDR3 extends over 11 amino acids. CDR3 amino acids: CAWSTAAEQFF. The DNA of the CDR3 is TGTGCCTGGAGCACGGCGGCTGAGCAGTTCTTC.

The chain links TRBV2 to TRBJ2-5, with 8 nucleotides matching TRBD1. The germline CDR1 and CDR2 sequences are SNHLY and FYNNEI. V shed 6 bases and J 4 bases; nucleotides not matched to a gene: 10. The CDR3 extends over 15 amino acids. The CDR3: CASSAQGDRGETQYF. The CDR3 DNA follows: TGTGCCAGCAGCGCACAGGGGGACCGAGGAGAGACCCAGTACTTC. The entire variable domain, with the rest obtained from reference TRBV2 and TRBJ2-5, is as follows: EPEVTQTPSHQVTQMGQEVILRCVPISNHLYFYWYRQILGQKVEFLVSFYNNEISEKSEIFDDQFSVERPDGSNFTLKIRSTKLEDSAMYFCASSAQGDRGETQYFGPGTRLLVL.

The CDR3 is CASTSGDRGTGELFF. The CDR3 DNA sequence: TGTGCCAGCACTTCCGGAGACAGAGGCACCGGGGAGCTGTTTTTT. The chain is built from TRBV2 and TRBJ2-2, with D perhaps TRBD1 (5 bases). The CDR3 is made up of 15 amino acids. Trimming removed 7 bases from V and 4 bases from J, with 16 bases in between. The germline V gene has CDR1 SNHLY and CDR2 FYNNEI.

This clone was seen a handful of times. This chain's CDR3 is CASSGLGNEQFF. The CDR3 nucleotides are TGTGCCAGCAGCGGGCTGGGTAATGAGCAGTTCTTC. The chain employs TRBV5-4 and TRBJ2-1; D is uncertain. The CDR3 consists of 12 residues. The germline V and J ends were trimmed by 4 bases and 7 bases, with 9 bases remaining between them. Germline CDR1 is SGHNT and CDR2 is YYREEE (reference sequence).